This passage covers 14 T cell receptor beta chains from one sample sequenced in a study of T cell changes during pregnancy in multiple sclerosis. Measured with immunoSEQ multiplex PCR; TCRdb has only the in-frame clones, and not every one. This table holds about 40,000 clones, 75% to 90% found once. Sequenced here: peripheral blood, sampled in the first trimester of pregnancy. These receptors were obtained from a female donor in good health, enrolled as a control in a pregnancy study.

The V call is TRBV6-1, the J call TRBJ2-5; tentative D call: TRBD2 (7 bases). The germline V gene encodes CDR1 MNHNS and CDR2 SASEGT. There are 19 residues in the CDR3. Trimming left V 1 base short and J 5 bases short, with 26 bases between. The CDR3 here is CASSEELLTWRGGRETQYF. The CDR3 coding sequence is TGTGCCAGCAGTGAAGAGTTATTAACGTGGAGGGGGGGGCGGGAGACCCAGTACTTC.

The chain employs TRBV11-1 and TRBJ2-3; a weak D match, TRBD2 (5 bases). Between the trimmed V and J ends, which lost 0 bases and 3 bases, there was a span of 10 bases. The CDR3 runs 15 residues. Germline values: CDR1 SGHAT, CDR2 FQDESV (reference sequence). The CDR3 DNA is TGTGCCAGCAGCTTAGCGGCGGGTCCTACAGATACGCAGTATTTT. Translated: CASSLAAGPTDTQYF.

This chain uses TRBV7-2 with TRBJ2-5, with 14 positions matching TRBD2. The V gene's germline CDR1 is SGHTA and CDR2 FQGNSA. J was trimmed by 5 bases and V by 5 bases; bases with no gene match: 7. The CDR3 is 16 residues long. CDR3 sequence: CASSTRLAGGLETQYF. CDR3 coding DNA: TGTGCCAGCAGCACAAGACTAGCGGGGGGGCTGGAGACCCAGTACTTC. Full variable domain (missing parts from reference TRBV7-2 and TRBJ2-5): GAGVSQSPSNKVTEKGKDVELRCDPISGHTALYWYRQSLGQGLEFLIYFQGNSAPDKSGLPSDRFSAERTGGSVSTLTIQRTQQEDSAVYLCASSTRLAGGLETQYFGPGTRLLVL.

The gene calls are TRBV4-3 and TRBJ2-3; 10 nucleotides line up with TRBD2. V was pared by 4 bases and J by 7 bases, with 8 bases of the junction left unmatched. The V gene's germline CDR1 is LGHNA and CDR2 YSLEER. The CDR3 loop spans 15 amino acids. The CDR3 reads CASSPGAGGPNTQYF. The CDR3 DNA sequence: TGCGCCAGCAGCCCCGGAGCGGGGGGGCCAAATACGCAGTATTTT.

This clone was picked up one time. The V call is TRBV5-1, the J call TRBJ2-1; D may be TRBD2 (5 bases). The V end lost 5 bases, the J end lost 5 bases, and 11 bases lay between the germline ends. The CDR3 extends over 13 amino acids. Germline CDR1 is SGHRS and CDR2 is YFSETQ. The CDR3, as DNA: TGCGCCAGCAGTCTTGACTACAACAATGAGCAGTTCTTC. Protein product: CASSLDYNNEQFF.

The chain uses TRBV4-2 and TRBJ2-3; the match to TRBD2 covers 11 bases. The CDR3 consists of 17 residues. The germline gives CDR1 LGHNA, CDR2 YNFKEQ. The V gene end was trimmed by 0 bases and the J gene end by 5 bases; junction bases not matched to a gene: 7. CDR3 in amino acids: CASSQEGSGGAKDTQYF. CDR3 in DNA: TGTGCCAGCAGCCAAGAAGGTAGCGGGGGGGCCAAAGATACGCAGTATTTT.

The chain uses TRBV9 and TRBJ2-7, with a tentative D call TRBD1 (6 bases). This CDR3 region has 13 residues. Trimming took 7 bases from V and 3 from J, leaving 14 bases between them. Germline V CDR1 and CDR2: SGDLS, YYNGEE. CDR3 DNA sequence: TGTGCCAGCTCCGGGACACGGGACTACGAGCAGTACTTC. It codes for CASSGTRDYEQYF.

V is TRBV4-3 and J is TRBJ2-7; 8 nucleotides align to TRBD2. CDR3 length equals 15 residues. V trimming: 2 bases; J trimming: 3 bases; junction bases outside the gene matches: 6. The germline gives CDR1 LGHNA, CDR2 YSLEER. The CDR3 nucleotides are TGCGCCAGCAGCCAACGGGAGGGGGAGTTCTACGAGCAGTACTTC. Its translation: CASSQREGEFYEQYF.

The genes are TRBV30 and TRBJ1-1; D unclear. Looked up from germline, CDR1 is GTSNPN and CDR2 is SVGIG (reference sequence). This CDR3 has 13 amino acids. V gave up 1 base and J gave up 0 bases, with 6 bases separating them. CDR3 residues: CAWSEVVNTEAFF. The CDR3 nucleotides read TGTGCCTGGAGTGAAGTAGTGAACACTGAAGCTTTCTTT.

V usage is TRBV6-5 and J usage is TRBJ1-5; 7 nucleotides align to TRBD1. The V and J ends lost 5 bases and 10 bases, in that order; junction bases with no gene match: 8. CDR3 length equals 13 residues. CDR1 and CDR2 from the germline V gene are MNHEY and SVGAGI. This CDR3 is CASSESRGRPQHF. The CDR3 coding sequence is TGTGCCAGCAGTGAGAGTAGGGGGCGACCCCAGCATTTT.

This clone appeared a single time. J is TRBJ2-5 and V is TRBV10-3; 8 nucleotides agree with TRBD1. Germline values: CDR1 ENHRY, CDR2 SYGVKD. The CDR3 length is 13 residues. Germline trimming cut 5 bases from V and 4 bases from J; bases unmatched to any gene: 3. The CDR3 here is CAISTGGGETQYF. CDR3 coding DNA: TGTGCCATCAGTACAGGGGGTGGAGAGACCCAGTACTTC.

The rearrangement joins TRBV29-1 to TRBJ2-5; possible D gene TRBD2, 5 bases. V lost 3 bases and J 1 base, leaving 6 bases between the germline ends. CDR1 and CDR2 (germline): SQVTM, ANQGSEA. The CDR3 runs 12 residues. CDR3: CSVEEAQETQYF. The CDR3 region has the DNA TGCAGCGTTGAGGAGGCCCAAGAGACCCAGTACTTC.

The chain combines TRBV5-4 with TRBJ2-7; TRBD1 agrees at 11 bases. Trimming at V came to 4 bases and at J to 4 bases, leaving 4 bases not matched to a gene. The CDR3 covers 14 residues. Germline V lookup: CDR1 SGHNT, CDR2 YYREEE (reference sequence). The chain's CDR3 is CASSRGQGGYEQYF. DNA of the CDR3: TGTGCCAGCAGCCGGGGACAGGGGGGTTACGAGCAGTACTTC.

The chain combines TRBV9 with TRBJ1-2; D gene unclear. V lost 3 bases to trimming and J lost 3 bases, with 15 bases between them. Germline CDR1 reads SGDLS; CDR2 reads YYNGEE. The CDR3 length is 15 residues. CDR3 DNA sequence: TGTGCCAGCAGCGCTGGGAGGGTCGGCGACTATGGCTACACCTTC. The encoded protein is CASSAGRVGDYGYTF.